This T cell receptor beta chain was captured in a study of blood T cell repertoires in COVID-19. Study-wide context: Sites in the United States, Italy and Spain provided acute and convalescent COVID-19 samples.

Clones were sequenced by immunoSEQ multiplex PCR, and TCRdb holds only the in-frame ones, with some missing. The sample shows fewer than 200,000 clones, 80% of them seen only once. The sequencing sample was made of peripheral blood. The source of this sequence is a man between 60 and 70 years old with acute or convalescent COVID-19.

The CDR3 sequence: CASRGDRGSYEQYF. CDR3 nucleotides: TGTGCCAGCAGAGGGGACAGGGGCTCCTACGAGCAGTACTTC. This chain connects TRBV2 to TRBJ2-7, with 10 positions matching TRBD1. The ends lost 6 bases at V and 0 bases at J; junction bases unmatched: 2. The CDR3 contains 14 residues. From germline, CDR1 is SNHLY and CDR2 FYNNEI. The whole variable domain, filled in from reference TRBV2 and TRBJ2-7, reads EPEVTQTPSHQVTQMGQEVILRCVPISNHLYFYWYRQILGQKVEFLVSFYNNEISEKSEIFDDQFSVERPDGSNFTLKIRSTKLEDSAMYFCASRGDRGSYEQYFGPGTRLTVT.